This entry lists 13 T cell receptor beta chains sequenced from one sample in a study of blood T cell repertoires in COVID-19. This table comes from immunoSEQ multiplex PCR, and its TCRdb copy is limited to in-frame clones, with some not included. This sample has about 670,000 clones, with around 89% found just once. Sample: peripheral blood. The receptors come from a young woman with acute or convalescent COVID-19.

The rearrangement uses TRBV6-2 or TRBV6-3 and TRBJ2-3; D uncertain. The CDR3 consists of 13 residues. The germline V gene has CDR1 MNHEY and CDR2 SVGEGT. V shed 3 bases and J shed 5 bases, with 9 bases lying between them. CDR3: CASSYSLLDTQYF. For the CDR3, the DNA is TGTGCCAGCAGTTATAGTCTTCTAGATACGCAGTATTTT.

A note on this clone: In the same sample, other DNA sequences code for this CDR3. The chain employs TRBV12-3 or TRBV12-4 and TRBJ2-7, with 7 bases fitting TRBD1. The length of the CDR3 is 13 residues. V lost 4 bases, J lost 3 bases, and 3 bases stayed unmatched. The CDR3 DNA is TGTGCCAGCAGTTCGGGACAGATCTACGAGCAGTACTTC. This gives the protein CASSSGQIYEQYF.

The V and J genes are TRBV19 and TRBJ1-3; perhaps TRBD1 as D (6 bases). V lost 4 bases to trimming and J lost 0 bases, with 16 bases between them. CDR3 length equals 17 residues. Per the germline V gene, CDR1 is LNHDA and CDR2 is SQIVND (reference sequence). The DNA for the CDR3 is TGTGCCAGTAGTAGGGGGGGCAGGCCTTACTCTGGAAACACCATATATTTT. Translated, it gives CASSRGGRPYSGNTIYF. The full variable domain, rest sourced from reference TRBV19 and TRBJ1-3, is DGGITQSPKYLFRKEGQNVTLSCEQNLNHDAMYWYRQDPGQGLRLIYYSQIVNDFQKGDIAEGYSVSREKKESFPLTVTSAQKNPTAFYLCASSRGGRPYSGNTIYFGEGSWLTVV.

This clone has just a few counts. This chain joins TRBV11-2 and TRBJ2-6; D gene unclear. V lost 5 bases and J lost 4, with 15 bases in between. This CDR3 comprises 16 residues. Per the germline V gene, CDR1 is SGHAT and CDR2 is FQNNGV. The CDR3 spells CASSLVARGGANVLTF. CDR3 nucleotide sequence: TGTGCCAGCAGCCTTGTGGCCCGAGGAGGGGCCAACGTCCTGACTTTC.

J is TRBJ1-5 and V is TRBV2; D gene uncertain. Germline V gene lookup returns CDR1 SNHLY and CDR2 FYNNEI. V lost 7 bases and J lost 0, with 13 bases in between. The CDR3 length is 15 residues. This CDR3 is CASTEEDYSNQPQHF. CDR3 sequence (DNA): TGTGCCAGCACCGAAGAGGATTATAGCAATCAGCCCCAGCATTTT.

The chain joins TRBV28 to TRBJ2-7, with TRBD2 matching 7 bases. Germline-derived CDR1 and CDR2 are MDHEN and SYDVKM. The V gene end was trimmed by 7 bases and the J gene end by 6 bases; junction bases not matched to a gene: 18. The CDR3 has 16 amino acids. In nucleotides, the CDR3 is TGTGCCAGCACCCGCCCCGGGGGGACCTCCCCTCGCGAGCAGTACTTC. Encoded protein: CASTRPGGTSPREQYF.

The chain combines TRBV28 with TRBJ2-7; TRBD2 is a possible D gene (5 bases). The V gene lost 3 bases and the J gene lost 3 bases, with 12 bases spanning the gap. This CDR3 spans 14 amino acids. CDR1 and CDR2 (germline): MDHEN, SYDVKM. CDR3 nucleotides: TGTGCCAGCAGTTTGGAGGTTGGCGACTACGAGCAGTACTTC. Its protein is CASSLEVGDYEQYF.

Here the CDR3 reads CASTGFGGNYGYTF. The CDR3 DNA follows: TGTGCCAGCACAGGTTTCGGGGGTAACTATGGCTACACCTTC. The chain couples TRBV5-6 to TRBJ1-2, with D maybe TRBD1 (5 bases). The V gene lost 6 bases and the J gene lost 1 base, with 13 bases spanning the gap. Germline CDR1 SGHDT, CDR2 YYEEEE. This CDR3 is 14 amino acids long. Full variable domain (outside the CDR3, taken from reference TRBV5-6 and TRBJ1-2): DAGVTQSPTHLIKTRGQQVTLRCSPKSGHDTVSWYQQALGQGPQFIFQYYEEEERQRGNFPDRFSGHQFPNYSSELNVNALLLGDSALYLCASTGFGGNYGYTFGSGTRLTVV.

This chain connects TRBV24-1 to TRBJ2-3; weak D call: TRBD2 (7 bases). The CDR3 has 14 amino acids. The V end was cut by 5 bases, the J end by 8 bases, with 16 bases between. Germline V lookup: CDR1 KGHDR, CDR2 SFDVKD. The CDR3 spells CATSVGGGIGTQYF. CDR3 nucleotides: TGTGCCACCAGTGTGGGGGGGGGCATCGGTACGCAGTATTTT.

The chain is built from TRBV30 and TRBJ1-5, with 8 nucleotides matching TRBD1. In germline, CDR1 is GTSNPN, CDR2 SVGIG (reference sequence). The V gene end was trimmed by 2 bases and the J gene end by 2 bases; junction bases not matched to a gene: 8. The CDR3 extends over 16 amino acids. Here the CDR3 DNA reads TGTGCCTGGAGTCCCCGACAGGGGCTGGGCAATCAGCCCCAGCATTTT. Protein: CAWSPRQGLGNQPQHF.

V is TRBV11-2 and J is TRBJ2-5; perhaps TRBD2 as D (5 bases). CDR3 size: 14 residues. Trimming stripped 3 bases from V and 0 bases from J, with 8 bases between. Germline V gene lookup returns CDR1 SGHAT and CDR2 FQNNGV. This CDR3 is CASSFTRDQETQYF. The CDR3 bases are TGTGCCAGCAGCTTTACGAGGGACCAAGAGACCCAGTACTTC.

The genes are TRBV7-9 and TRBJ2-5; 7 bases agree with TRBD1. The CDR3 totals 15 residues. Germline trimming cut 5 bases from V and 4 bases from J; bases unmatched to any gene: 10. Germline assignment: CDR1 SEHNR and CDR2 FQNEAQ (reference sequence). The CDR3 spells CASSQPTGMGETQYF. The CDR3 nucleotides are TGTGCCAGCAGCCAACCGACAGGGATGGGAGAGACCCAGTACTTC.

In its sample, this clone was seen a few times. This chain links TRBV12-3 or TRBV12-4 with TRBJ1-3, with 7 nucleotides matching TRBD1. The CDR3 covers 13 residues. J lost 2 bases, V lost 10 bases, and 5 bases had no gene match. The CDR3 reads CANPDRAGNTIYF. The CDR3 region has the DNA TGTGCCAACCCAGACAGGGCTGGAAACACCATATATTTT.